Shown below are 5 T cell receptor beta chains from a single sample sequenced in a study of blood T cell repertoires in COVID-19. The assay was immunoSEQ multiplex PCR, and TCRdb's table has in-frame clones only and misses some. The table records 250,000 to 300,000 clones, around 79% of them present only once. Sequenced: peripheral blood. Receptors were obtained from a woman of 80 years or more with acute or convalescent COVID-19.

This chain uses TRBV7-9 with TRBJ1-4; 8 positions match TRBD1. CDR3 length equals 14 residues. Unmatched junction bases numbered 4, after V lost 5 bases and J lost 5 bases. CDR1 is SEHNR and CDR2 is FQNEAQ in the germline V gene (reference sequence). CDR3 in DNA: TGTGCCAGCAGCCTACAGGGGGGGAATGAAAAACTGTTTTTT. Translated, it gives CASSLQGGNEKLFF.

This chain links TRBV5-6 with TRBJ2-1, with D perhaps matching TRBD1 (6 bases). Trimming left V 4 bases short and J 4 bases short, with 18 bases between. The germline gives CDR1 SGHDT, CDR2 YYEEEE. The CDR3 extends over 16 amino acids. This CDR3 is CASSRGRDKIYNEQFF. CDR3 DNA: TGTGCCAGCAGCCGGGGTCGGGACAAAATTTACAATGAGCAGTTCTTC. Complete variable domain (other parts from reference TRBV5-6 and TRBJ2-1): DAGVTQSPTHLIKTRGQQVTLRCSPKSGHDTVSWYQQALGQGPQFIFQYYEEEERQRGNFPDRFSGHQFPNYSSELNVNALLLGDSALYLCASSRGRDKIYNEQFFGPGTRLTVL.

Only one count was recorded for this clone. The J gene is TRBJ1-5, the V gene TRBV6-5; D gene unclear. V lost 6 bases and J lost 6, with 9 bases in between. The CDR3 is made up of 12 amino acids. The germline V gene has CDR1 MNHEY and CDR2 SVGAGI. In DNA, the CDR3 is TGTGCCAGCAGACCTTCGGGTCAGCCCCAGCATTTT. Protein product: CASRPSGQPQHF.

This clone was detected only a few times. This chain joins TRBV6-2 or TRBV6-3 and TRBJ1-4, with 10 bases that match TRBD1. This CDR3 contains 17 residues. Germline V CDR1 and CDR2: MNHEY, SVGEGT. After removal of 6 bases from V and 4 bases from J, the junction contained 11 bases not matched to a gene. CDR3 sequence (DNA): TGTGCCAGCAGCAACAGGGACAGGGGACAACTTAATGAAAAACTGTTTTTT. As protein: CASSNRDRGQLNEKLFF.

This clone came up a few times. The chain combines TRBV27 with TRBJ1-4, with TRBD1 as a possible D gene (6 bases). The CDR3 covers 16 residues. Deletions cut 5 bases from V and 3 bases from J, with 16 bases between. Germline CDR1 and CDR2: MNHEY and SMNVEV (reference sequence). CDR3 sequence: CASSPIHKGANEKLFF. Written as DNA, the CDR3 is TGTGCCAGCAGTCCGATCCATAAGGGGGCTAATGAAAAACTGTTTTTT.